This entry features one TCR beta chain sequence. Its target is not known. Other DNA sequences of this sample code for an identical CDR3. These data are taken from a study of T cell responses to AZD1222 COVID-19 vaccine. The data were produced by immunoSEQ multiplex PCR, yet TCRdb's version contains in-frame clones alone and is incomplete. The sample carries 100,000 or so clones, more than 85% recorded once. The CDR3 spans 14 residues. The germline V and J ends were trimmed by 2 bases and 6 bases, with 11 bases remaining between them. Germline V gene data show CDR1 as SGHDT and CDR2 as YYEEEE. Study outcomes and limitations: Reportedly, close to half of spike-specific TCRs are directed against unmutated variant regions. Two AZD1222 administrations were followed by greater Spike-specific TCR breadth and depth.

V gene TRBV5-6 combines with J gene TRBJ2-2, with no clear D. The receptor was derived from an adult in good health. The sample here was peripheral blood, taken on day 0 of AZD1222 vaccination. As DNA, the CDR3 is TGTGCCAGCAGCTTCTCTTTTGGGGCCGGGGAGCTGTTTTTT. Its protein product is CASSFSFGAGELFF.